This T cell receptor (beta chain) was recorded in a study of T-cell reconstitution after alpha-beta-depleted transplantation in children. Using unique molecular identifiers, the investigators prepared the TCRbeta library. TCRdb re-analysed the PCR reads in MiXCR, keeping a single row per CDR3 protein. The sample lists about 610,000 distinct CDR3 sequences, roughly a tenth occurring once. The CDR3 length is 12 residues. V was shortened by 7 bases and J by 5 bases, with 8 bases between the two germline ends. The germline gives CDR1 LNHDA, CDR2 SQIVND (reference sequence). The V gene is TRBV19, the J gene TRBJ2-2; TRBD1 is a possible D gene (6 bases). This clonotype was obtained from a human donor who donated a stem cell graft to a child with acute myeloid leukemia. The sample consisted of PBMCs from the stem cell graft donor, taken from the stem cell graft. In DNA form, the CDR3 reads TGTGCCAGTATGCAGGGGACCGGGGAGCTGTTTTTT. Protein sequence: CASMQGTGELFF.